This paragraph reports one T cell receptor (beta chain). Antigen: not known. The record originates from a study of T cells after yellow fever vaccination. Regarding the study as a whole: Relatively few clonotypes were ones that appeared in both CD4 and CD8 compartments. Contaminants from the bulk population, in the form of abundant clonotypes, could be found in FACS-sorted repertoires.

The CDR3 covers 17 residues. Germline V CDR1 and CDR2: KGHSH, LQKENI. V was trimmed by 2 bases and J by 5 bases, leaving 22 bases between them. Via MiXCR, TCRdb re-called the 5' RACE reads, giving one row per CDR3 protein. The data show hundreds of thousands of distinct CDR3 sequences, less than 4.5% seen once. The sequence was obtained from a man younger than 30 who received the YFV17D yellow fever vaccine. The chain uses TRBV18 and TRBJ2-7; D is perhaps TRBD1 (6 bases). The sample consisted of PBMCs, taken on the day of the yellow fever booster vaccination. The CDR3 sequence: CASSPSPGVRDGDEQYF. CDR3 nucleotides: TGTGCCAGCTCACCATCACCAGGGGTAAGGGATGGGGACGAGCAGTACTTC. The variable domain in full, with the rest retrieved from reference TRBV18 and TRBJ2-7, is NAGVMQNPRHLVRRRGQEARLRCSPMKGHSHVYWYRQLPEEGLKFMVYLQKENIIDESGMPKERFSAEFPKEGPSILRIQQVVRGDSAAYFCASSPSPGVRDGDEQYFGPGTRLTVT.